This TCR beta chain was recorded in a study of blood T cell repertoires in COVID-19 (TCRdb year 2020). In terms of the full investigation: The collaborator samples originated in the United States, Italy and Spain and spanned the acute and convalescent phases of COVID-19. The prospective study material was composed of cDNA or gDNA derived from T cells, B-cell-depleted T cells, or PBMCs. Samples were obtained from the ongoing ImmuneRACE study (first 160 participants) and from some 1,300 subjects provided by 6 global collaborators. The repertoires were released in a freely available public database meant as a resource for research on the immune response to SARS-CoV-2. HLA class I and class II types, where available, came from metadata supplied by the sample provider rather than from assay-based typing. Nearly every sample came with metadata listing a de-identified subject ID, COVID-19 status, age in years and sex. Subjects who had been exposed to COVID-19, were actively infected with it, or had recovered from it provided the deeply sampled blood TCRbeta repertoires that made up the dataset.

This clone has only one observation. The antigen it recognizes is unknown. Qualities for individual bases were not recorded, and no much larger clone is one base off. Collaborating institutions collected whole blood in K2EDTA tubes following their own protocols. Collaborator samples were shipped for TCRbeta analysis as frozen whole blood, isolated PBMCs, or DNA extracted from either sample type. The immunoSEQ Assay, a bias-controlled multiplex PCR, was used to amplify TCRbeta CDR3 regions from genomic DNA. Regarding the original processing steps: The number of nucleated cells in each sample was estimated by amplification of reference gene primers within the assay. To quantify the absolute abundance of each unique TCRbeta CDR3 rearrangement, sequence reads were collapsed and filtered. Productive Simpson clonality was computed per sample as the square root of Simpson's diversity index over productive rearrangements. This immuneACCESS table, as held by TCRdb, lists in-frame sequences with V and J called but not all clones. Of the missing ones, under half trace to an unresolved V gene in checked studies; the others have no known cause. V and J calls and clone size come straight from that table; D and trimming were deduced from the DNA. This sample has just over 650,000 clones in its table, and 85% to 90% of those were observed once. Clones ranked in the top ten supply around 0.3% of the sample.

Here is what the overall study found, with its caveats: How much clinical and demographic metadata was included differed by source and by participant, and the metadata was provided uncurated.

The sequence derives from a woman aged 18-29 years with acute or convalescent COVID-19. The sequenced sample consisted of peripheral blood.

The base sequence is TGTGCCAGCAGTTTCGGGGGGGGAGTCACTGAAGCTTTCTTT. Its coded protein is CASSFGGGVTEAFF. The receptor chain draws on TRBV27 and TRBJ1-1; matching of 5 bases hints at TRBD1 as the D gene. Per the germline V gene (reference sequence), MNHEY is the CDR1 and SMNVEV is the CDR2. The CDR3 runs 14 residues from the cysteine to the phenylalanine. Just CDR3 DNA is preserved here, 42 bases in frame from base 1. The V and J ends are trimmed by 3 bases and 4 bases, leaving 12 bases between them.